In this sample, the clone carrying this T cell receptor (beta chain) turned up many times. What it binds is unknown. This specimen belongs to a study of early T cells in non-severe SARS-CoV-2 infection. Overall study context: Sequencing targeted bulk RNA from unsorted whole blood, leaving chains unpaired. General study results and limits: Anti-spike CD8 responses were favored by VDJdb matching, which missed private and CD4 specificities.

V shed 6 bases, J shed 5 bases, and the junction held 10 bases outside the gene matches. This CDR3 has 15 amino acids. Germline V gene lookup returns CDR1 SGHTA and CDR2 FQGNSA. Unique molecular identifier tags were affixed to discrete cDNA molecules. Using its own MiXCR run on the 5' RACE reads, TCRdb lists one record per CDR3 protein. The sample includes 50,000 to 60,000 distinct CDR3 sequences, 8% to 13% of them seen just once. This clonotype was sampled from an adult who was a healthcare worker with PCR-confirmed SARS-CoV-2 infection or an uninfected control (not recorded which). Input material: whole blood. The chain uses TRBV7-2 and TRBJ2-5; TRBD2 matches 9 bases. CDR3 in amino acids: CASRSSGDAYETQYF. The CDR3 nucleotides read TGTGCCAGCAGGTCTAGCGGGGACGCTTATGAGACCCAGTACTTC.